A selection of T cell receptor beta chains follows, all from one sample in a study of T-cell memory formation after mild COVID-19. MiXCR, run by TCRdb on the 5' RACE reads, gives a single entry per CDR3 protein. The sample holds about 82,000 distinct CDR3 sequences, more than 10% seen once. The sequenced sample consisted of PBMCs or a T cell subset sorted from them (not recorded which). The source of these receptors is a man aged 18 to 29 who had mild COVID-19 (a few samples of this study predate the infection). Cell type and time point are not known. CDR3s include the opening cysteine and the closing phenylalanine or tryptophan. The order of the fields is D gene, J gene, clone size, V gene, CDR3 protein, CDR3 DNA. A D gene is named only where the DNA matches it firmly. Not all rows give a size; the values are once, few, many and, for expanded clones, a class.

>.|TRBJ1-1|few|TRBV4-1
CASSQAAGTEAFF
TGCGCCAGCAGCCAAGCGGCAGGCACTGAAGCTTTCTTT
>.|TRBJ1-1|few|TRBV14
CASSPHRANAEAFF
TGTGCCAGCAGCCCCCACAGGGCGAACGCTGAAGCTTTCTTT
>TRBD1|TRBJ2-5|.|TRBV7-9
CASSSSDRVAGETQYF
TGTGCCAGCAGCTCCTCAGACAGGGTAGCAGGGGAGACCCAGTACTTC
>.|TRBJ2-7|few|TRBV4-1
CASSQLPGVGVYEQYF
TGCGCCAGCAGCCAATTGCCGGGGGTTGGAGTCTACGAGCAGTACTTC
>.|TRBJ1-2|.|TRBV6-6
CASSFSLTWGYYYGYTF
TGTGCCAGCAGTTTCTCCCTGACATGGGGTTACTACTATGGCTACACCTTC
>TRBD1|TRBJ1-5|few|TRBV20-1
CSAHRGRNQPQHF
TGCAGTGCTCACAGGGGGCGCAATCAGCCCCAGCATTTT
>.|TRBJ2-7|.|TRBV12-3/TRBV12-4
CASSWTVDEQYF
TGTGCCAGCAGTTGGACAGTGGACGAGCAGTACTTC
>.|TRBJ2-7|few|TRBV6-2/TRBV6-3
CASSYQSGQVGEQYF
TGTGCCAGCAGTTACCAAAGTGGGCAGGTAGGCGAGCAGTACTTC
>.|TRBJ1-1|.|TRBV7-9
CASSLDTKRTEAFF
TGTGCCAGCAGCTTGGACACCAAAAGGACTGAAGCTTTCTTT
>.|TRBJ2-1|few|TRBV5-1
CASSLVGIHNEQFF
TGCGCCAGCAGCTTGGTGGGAATACACAATGAGCAGTTCTTC
>TRBD1|TRBJ1-5|few|TRBV29-1
CSVGGQGNQPQHF
TGCAGCGTCGGAGGACAGGGGAATCAGCCCCAGCATTTT
>.|TRBJ2-1|few|TRBV13
CASSFFGNEQFF
TGTGCCAGCAGCTTCTTCGGCAATGAGCAGTTCTTC
>.|TRBJ2-5|few|TRBV18
CASSTPGGETQYF
TGTGCCAGCTCAACGCCGGGGGGCGAGACCCAGTACTTC
>TRBD2|TRBJ2-1|few|TRBV9
CASSTSGDEQFF
TGTGCCAGCAGCACCAGCGGGGATGAGCAGTTCTTC
>.|TRBJ2-1|.|TRBV6-2/TRBV6-3
CASSFREVSYNEQFF
TGTGCCAGCAGTTTCAGGGAAGTTTCCTACAATGAGCAGTTCTTC
>.|TRBJ1-5|.|TRBV2
CASSEEAGPPPQHF
TGTGCCAGCAGTGAAGAGGCGGGGCCCCCGCCCCAGCATTTT
>.|TRBJ2-2|few|TRBV4-2
CASSPGVDTGELFF
TGTGCCAGCAGCCCTGGAGTAGACACCGGGGAGCTGTTTTTT
>TRBD1|TRBJ1-6|.|TRBV9
CASSVGLGQGGSPLHF
TGTGCCAGCAGCGTAGGTCTGGGACAGGGCGGATCACCCCTCCACTTT
>TRBD1|TRBJ2-2|few|TRBV4-1
CASSQTGRWTGVGGELFF
TGCGCCAGCAGCCAGACGGGAAGATGGACAGGGGTCGGCGGGGAGCTGTTTTTT
>TRBD2|TRBJ2-5|few|TRBV7-8
CASSDLTGGARQTQYF
TGTGCCAGCAGCGACCTTACCGGGGGGGCTCGACAGACCCAGTACTTC
>.|TRBJ1-4|few|TRBV6-5
CASSHTILSTEGEKLFF
TGTGCCAGCAGTCACACCATCCTCTCGACAGAAGGGGAAAAACTGTTTTTT
>TRBD2|TRBJ2-1|.|TRBV6-6
CASSYPAGGSDEQFF
TGTGCCAGCAGTTACCCAGCGGGGGGCAGCGATGAGCAGTTCTTC
>TRBD1|TRBJ1-2|.|TRBV9
CASSVEDRTVYGYTF
TGTGCCAGCAGCGTAGAGGACAGGACGGTGTATGGCTACACCTTC
>.|TRBJ1-6|few|TRBV18
CASSPPPNSPLHF
TGTGCCAGCTCACCACCGCCTAATTCACCCCTCCACTTT
>.|TRBJ1-1|few|TRBV6-4
CASSDSQEGKQPLNTEAFF
TGTGCCAGCAGTGACTCGCAAGAGGGGAAACAACCCTTGAACACTGAAGCTTTCTTT
>.|TRBJ1-1|many|TRBV19
CASGFGVNTEAFF
TGTGCCAGCGGTTTTGGGGTGAACACTGAAGCTTTCTTT
>.|TRBJ1-1|many|TRBV15
CATSRDFIEAFF
TGTGCCACCAGCAGAGATTTCATTGAAGCTTTCTTT
>.|TRBJ2-1|few|TRBV12-3/TRBV12-4
CASSFGEQFF
TGTGCCAGCAGTTTTGGTGAGCAGTTCTTC
>.|TRBJ2-1|few|TRBV4-3
CASSQDRGYNEQFF
TGCGCCAGCAGCCAAGATCGGGGGTACAATGAGCAGTTCTTC
>TRBD2|TRBJ2-1|.|TRBV9
CASSGVELAQNNEQFF
TGTGCCAGCAGCGGGGTTGAACTAGCGCAGAACAATGAGCAGTTCTTC
>.|TRBJ2-3|.|TRBV19
CASSMGAATQYF
TGTGCCAGTAGTATGGGGGCAGCTACGCAGTATTTT
>.|TRBJ2-1|.|TRBV27
CASWQARHEQFF
TGTGCCAGCTGGCAGGCCCGCCATGAGCAGTTCTTC
>.|TRBJ1-1|few|TRBV6-5
CASSPDSLNTEAFF
TGTGCCAGCAGCCCGGACAGTCTGAACACTGAAGCTTTCTTT